Below, 8 T cell receptor beta chains from the same sample are listed, as sequenced in a study of T cell responses to AZD1222 COVID-19 vaccine. TCRdb keeps only in-frame clones here, not all; method: immunoSEQ multiplex PCR. The data contain around 140,000 clones, roughly nine tenths of them singletons. This specimen consisted of peripheral blood, obtained 28 days after the second AZD1222 dose. The receptors shown here come from an adult who received the AZD1222 COVID-19 vaccine.

The chain employs TRBV24-1 and TRBJ2-2, with 8 bases aligning to TRBD1. The CDR3 length is 18 residues. The V gene's germline CDR1 is KGHDR and CDR2 SFDVKD. Trimming cost V 0 bases and J 6 bases; bases outside gene matches: 11. The CDR3 sequence: CATSDLPGGSSKAGELFF. The DNA for the CDR3 is TGTGCCACCAGTGATTTGCCAGGGGGCTCTTCAAAGGCCGGGGAGCTGTTTTTT.

The chain has TRBV6-1 and TRBJ2-7; 9 nucleotides agree with TRBD2. Germline values: CDR1 MNHNS, CDR2 SASEGT. V gave up 1 base and J gave up 1 base; unmatched junction bases: 8. CDR3 length: 17 residues. The CDR3 bases are TGTGCCAGCAGTGAAGGAGGACTAGCGATAACGTCCTACGAGCAGTACTTC. As protein: CASSEGGLAITSYEQYF.

In DNA, the CDR3 is TGTGCCAGCAGGCAGGGGGCAATGAACACTGAAGCTTTCTTT. This codes for CASRQGAMNTEAFF. This rearrangement joins TRBV2 to TRBJ1-1; TRBD1 matches at 8 bases. This CDR3 is built from 14 residues. Germline V lookup: CDR1 SNHLY, CDR2 FYNNEI. The junction had 3 bases not matched to a gene; V was cut back by 6 bases and J by 0 bases.

The chain employs TRBV7-9 and TRBJ1-5, with D possibly matching TRBD1 (5 bases). Trimming left V 6 bases short and J 2 bases short, with 17 bases between. There are 16 residues in the CDR3. Germline V CDR1 and CDR2: SEHNR, FQNEAQ (reference sequence). The CDR3 DNA reads TGTGCCAGCAGTTCTACCGGGGCCAGAGGCAATCAGCCCCAGCATTTT. Amino acids: CASSSTGARGNQPQHF.

The rearrangement uses TRBV5-6 and TRBJ2-3; TRBD1 might be the D (6 bases). Deletions cut 0 bases from V and 3 bases from J, with 11 bases between. The CDR3 length is 15 residues. The V gene's germline CDR1 is SGHDT and CDR2 YYEEEE. The CDR3 region has the DNA TGTGCCAGCAGCTTGGTCAGGGGTAGTACAGATACGCAGTATTTT. It yields the protein CASSLVRGSTDTQYF.

CDR3 nucleotides: TGCGCCAGCAGTGCAGGGGGGAATCAGCCCCAGCATTTT. As protein: CASSAGGNQPQHF. The chain uses TRBV10-2 and TRBJ1-5; 7 bases agree with TRBD1. CDR1 WSHSY and CDR2 SAAADI come from the germline V gene. This CDR3 comprises 13 residues. The V and J ends lost 4 bases and 4 bases, in that order; junction bases with no gene match: 1.

The V call is TRBV2, the J call TRBJ2-1; D ambiguous. Germline V lookup: CDR1 SNHLY, CDR2 FYNNEI. The CDR3 extends over 12 amino acids. V lost 2 bases, J lost 10 bases, and 9 bases lay in between. The CDR3 loop reads CASSESHGEQFF. The DNA of the CDR3 is TGTGCCAGCAGTGAATCTCATGGGGAGCAGTTCTTC.

The V and J genes are TRBV19 and TRBJ1-1, with 8 positions matching TRBD1. The J segment lost 6 bases and the V segment lost 2 bases, leaving 8 bases of the junction unmatched. Germline V lookup: CDR1 LNHDA, CDR2 SQIVND (reference sequence). The CDR3 sequence is 15 residues long. This chain's CDR3 is CASSISGQGVAEAFF. Here the CDR3 DNA reads TGTGCCAGTAGTATATCCGGACAGGGAGTCGCTGAAGCTTTCTTT.